What follows are 25 T cell receptor beta chains derived from one specimen sequenced in a study of T cells in Graves' hyperthyroidism and ophthalmopathy. There were TCR beta CDR3 regions amplified from RNA transcripts. RT-PCR in the first round (using the HTBI primer set) targeted the TCR CDR3. In TCRdb, the multiplex PCR reads were re-called with MiXCR into one record per CDR3 protein. Of about 270,000 distinct CDR3 sequences listed, around 22% are singletons. The material sequenced was blood. The source of these receptors is a young man with Graves' ophthalmopathy.

This clonotype showed up many times. V is TRBV18 and J is TRBJ2-3; D is unclear. From germline, CDR1 is KGHSH and CDR2 LQKENI. The CDR3 is 13 residues long. The V and J ends lost 2 bases and 8 bases respectively, with 11 bases between them. The CDR3 region has the DNA TGTGCCAGCTCACCAGAAAGTGGGTCTACGCAGTATTTT. This sequence encodes CASSPESGSTQYF.

The rearrangement uses TRBV10-3 and TRBJ2-3; D is perhaps TRBD1 (5 bases). Trimming stripped 2 bases from V and 5 bases from J, with 11 bases between. The CDR3 is 14 amino acids. Germline V gene lookup returns CDR1 ENHRY and CDR2 SYGVKD. Here the CDR3 DNA reads TGTGCCATCAGTGAGGGACAACTCAGAGATACGCAGTATTTT. This translates into CAISEGQLRDTQYF.

The gene calls are TRBV20-1 and TRBJ2-7; TRBD2 agrees at 11 bases. CDR3 length: 14 amino acids. The ends lost 6 bases at V and 6 bases at J; junction bases unmatched: 10. Germline V gene sequence: CDR1 DFQATT, CDR2 SNEGSKA (reference sequence). CDR3 DNA: TGCAGTGCCAACCGACTAGCGGGACGGTTCGAGCAGTACTTC. Translating gives CSANRLAGRFEQYF.

This clonotype was recorded many times. This chain joins TRBV28 and TRBJ2-7, with a possible D match to TRBD2 (7 bases). The CDR3 sequence is 15 residues long. Trimming stripped 3 bases from V and 4 bases from J, with 16 bases between. CDR1 and CDR2 from the germline V gene are MDHEN and SYDVKM. The CDR3: CASSLRRGGNYEQYF. CDR3 nucleotide sequence: TGTGCCAGCAGTTTGCGAAGGGGGGGCAATTACGAGCAGTACTTC. The full variable domain, in which reference TRBV28 and TRBJ2-7 provide the parts outside the CDR3, is DVKVTQSSRYLVKRTGEKVFLECVQDMDHENMFWYRQDPGLGLRLIYFSYDVKMKEKGDIPEGYSVSREKKERFSLILESASTNQTSMYLCASSLRRGGNYEQYFGPGTRLTVT.

This clonotype was seen only a few times. The chain couples TRBV27 to TRBJ2-5; D unclear. Looked up from germline, CDR1 is MNHEY and CDR2 is SMNVEV (reference sequence). The CDR3 is 14 residues long. V was cut by 3 bases and J by 2 bases, with 10 bases left in between. This CDR3 reads CASSFTDPQETQYF. In DNA form, the CDR3 reads TGTGCCAGCAGTTTCACCGACCCTCAAGAGACCCAGTACTTC.

Ten or more counts support this clonotype. J is TRBJ2-7 and V is TRBV2, with 9 bases identical to TRBD2. Germline trimming cut 6 bases from V and 3 bases from J; bases unmatched to any gene: 12. Germline V gene lookup returns CDR1 SNHLY and CDR2 FYNNEI. The CDR3 runs to 16 residues. The CDR3 coding sequence is TGTGCCAGCAGCGCGGGGACCCCAGCGGGAGGCTACGAGCAGTACTTC. Translated: CASSAGTPAGGYEQYF.

The rearrangement joins TRBV6-1 to TRBJ1-3; no definite D call. V lost 3 bases, J lost 2 bases, and 11 bases lay in between. Germline V gene lookup returns CDR1 MNHNS and CDR2 SASEGT. This CDR3 region has 15 residues. CDR3 coding DNA: TGTGCCAGCAGTGACTGGGGTAAACCTGGAAACACCATATATTTT. Its translation: CASSDWGKPGNTIYF.

The table lists this clonotype with a few counts. J is TRBJ1-3 and V is TRBV12-3 or TRBV12-4; D perhaps matches TRBD1 (6 bases). Trimming took 8 bases from V and 4 from J, leaving 12 bases between them. The CDR3 extends over 13 amino acids. This chain's CDR3 is CASDRSTGNTIYF. DNA for the CDR3: TGTGCCAGCGACAGGTCCACGGGAAACACCATATATTTT.

The chain uses TRBV9 and TRBJ2-1, with D perhaps assigned TRBD1 or TRBD2 (5 bases each). Trimming left V 0 bases short and J 0 bases short, with 10 bases between. Looked up from germline, CDR1 is SGDLS and CDR2 is YYNGEE. CDR3 size: 16 residues. This CDR3 reads CASSVDWDGSYNEQFF. In DNA, the CDR3 is TGTGCCAGCAGCGTAGATTGGGACGGCTCCTACAATGAGCAGTTCTTC. Drawing the rest from reference TRBV9 and TRBJ2-1, the complete variable domain is DSGVTQTPKHLITATGQRVTLRCSPRSGDLSVYWYQQSLDQGLQFLIQYYNGEERAKGNILERFSAQQFPDLHSELNLSSLELGDSALYFCASSVDWDGSYNEQFFGPGTRLTVL.

V and J are TRBV2 and TRBJ2-3, with D possibly being TRBD2 (5 bases). The CDR3 runs to 13 residues. CDR1 SNHLY and CDR2 FYNNEI come from the germline V gene. V was pared by 7 bases and J by 2 bases, with 10 bases between. CDR3 loop: CASNGLYTDTQYF. Written as DNA, the CDR3 is TGTGCCAGCAACGGACTTTACACAGATACGCAGTATTTT.

This clonotype was seen only a few times. V usage is TRBV12-3 or TRBV12-4 and J usage is TRBJ2-2, with 8 bases lining up with TRBD1. V trimming: 1 base; J trimming: 7 bases; junction bases outside the gene matches: 5. The CDR3 totals 15 residues. CDR3 sequence: CASSLGQGAIGELFF. For the CDR3, the DNA is TGTGCCAGCAGTTTAGGCCAGGGGGCGATCGGGGAGCTGTTTTTT.

This clonotype was found many times. The J gene is TRBJ2-1, the V gene TRBV29-1, with D possibly matching TRBD2 (6 bases). Trimming removed 6 bases at V and 8 bases at J, with 11 bases between. This CDR3 is 11 amino acids long. CDR1 and CDR2 from the germline V gene are SQVTM and ANQGSEA. As DNA, the CDR3 is TGCAGCGTACGGGACTTAGATGAGCAGTTCTTC. Its translation: CSVRDLDEQFF.

This clonotype was seen at least ten times. V gene TRBV11-2 combines with J gene TRBJ2-6; D might be TRBD2 (5 bases). This CDR3 region has 14 residues. V gave up 7 bases and J gave up 4 bases, with 11 bases separating them. Germline values: CDR1 SGHAT, CDR2 FQNNGV. The CDR3 DNA reads as TGTGCCAGCACCCCGACTATGGGGGCCAACGTCCTGACTTTC. Translation: CASTPTMGANVLTF.

This chain links TRBV6-1 with TRBJ2-3; D ambiguous. Trimming stripped 8 bases from V and 6 bases from J, with 6 bases between. The CDR3 length is 10 residues. Germline V gene data show CDR1 as MNHNS and CDR2 as SASEGT. The CDR3 bases are TGTGCCAGCCTCGGCGATACGCAGTATTTT. This codes for CASLGDTQYF.

This clonotype occurred many times. The rearrangement uses TRBV20-1 and TRBJ2-3, with 9 bases identical to TRBD2. The CDR3 has 17 residues. Germline V CDR1 and CDR2: DFQATT, SNEGSKA (reference sequence). Trimming at V came to 3 bases and at J to 7 bases, leaving 17 bases not matched to a gene. Here the CDR3 DNA reads TGCAGTGCTAGTGCCTTCGCCATAGCGGGAGTGGGTAATACGCAGTATTTT. Its protein product is CSASAFAIAGVGNTQYF.

The chain uses TRBV4-1 and TRBJ2-4; 8 nucleotides match TRBD1. Germline values: CDR1 MGHRA, CDR2 YSYEKL. The CDR3 covers 14 residues. V shed 1 base and J 6 bases; nucleotides not matched to a gene: 2. CDR3: CASSQGRGRNIQYF. CDR3 sequence (DNA): TGCGCCAGCAGCCAAGGCAGGGGGCGAAACATTCAGTACTTC.

The rearrangement links TRBV13 to TRBJ1-1; D unclear. CDR3 length: 12 residues. Germline loops: CDR1 PRHDT, CDR2 FYEKMQ (reference sequence). Trimming stripped 1 base from V and 7 bases from J, with 7 bases between. The CDR3 protein is CASSLARNEAFF. The CDR3 DNA follows: TGTGCCAGCAGCTTAGCAAGGAATGAAGCTTTCTTT.

This clonotype was found many times. The CDR3: CASRTIRGPGLAGALSSYNEQFF. For the CDR3, the DNA is TGTGCCAGCAGGACCATCCGGGGGCCGGGACTAGCGGGAGCACTCTCCTCCTACAATGAGCAGTTCTTC. The chain recombines TRBV11-2 with TRBJ2-1, with 14 bases lining up with TRBD2. With 6 bases clipped from V and 0 bases from J, the junction kept 22 bases outside the gene matches. This CDR3 region has 23 residues. Per germline, CDR1 SGHAT and CDR2 FQNNGV.

The gene calls are TRBV6-1 and TRBJ1-5; weak D call: TRBD1 (5 bases). Trimming stripped 4 bases from V and 3 bases from J, with 7 bases between. CDR3 length: 13 residues. Looked up from germline, CDR1 is MNHNS and CDR2 is SASEGT. The CDR3 is CASSGQINQPQHF. CDR3 nucleotide sequence: TGTGCCAGCAGTGGACAGATCAATCAGCCCCAGCATTTT.

The chain uses TRBV12-3 or TRBV12-4 and TRBJ1-4, with D unresolved. V lost 6 bases and J lost 3, with 14 bases in between. The CDR3 covers 15 residues. In nucleotides, the CDR3 is TGTGCCAGCAGACCTCGACCCGGCCCTAATGAAAAACTGTTTTTT. Translating it yields CASRPRPGPNEKLFF.

The chain combines TRBV5-4 with TRBJ2-2, with 9 bases identical to TRBD2. Germline V gene sequence: CDR1 SGHNT, CDR2 YYREEE (reference sequence). The CDR3 contains 18 residues. Trimming removed 4 bases from V and 5 bases from J; junction bases left unmatched: 15. CDR3 sequence: CASSPRIAGGPRTGELFF. CDR3 DNA: TGTGCCAGCAGCCCCCGTATTGCGGGAGGGCCGAGAACCGGGGAGCTGTTTTTT. Full variable domain (missing parts from reference TRBV5-4 and TRBJ2-2): ETGVTQSPTHLIKTRGQQVTLRCSSQSGHNTVSWYQQALGQGPQFIFQYYREEENGRGNFPPRFSGLQFPNYSSELNVNALELDDSALYLCASSPRIAGGPRTGELFFGEGSRLTVL.

The chain has TRBV3-1 and TRBJ2-2; 10 bases line up with TRBD2. Germline V gives CDR1 LGHDT, CDR2 YNNKEL (reference sequence). V gave up 3 bases and J gave up 3 bases; unmatched junction bases: 4. This CDR3 spans 16 amino acids. The chain's CDR3 is CASSHTSGKYTGELFF. Here the CDR3 DNA reads TGTGCCAGCAGCCATACTAGCGGGAAGTACACCGGGGAGCTGTTTTTT. The full variable domain, in which reference TRBV3-1 and TRBJ2-2 provide the parts outside the CDR3, is DTAVSQTPKYLVTQMGNDKSIKCEQNLGHDTMYWYKQDSKKFLKIMFSYNNKELIINETVPNRFSPKSPDKAHLNLHINSLELGDSAVYFCASSHTSGKYTGELFFGEGSRLTVL.

The rearrangement links TRBV30 to TRBJ2-1; no clear D gene. Germline CDR1 reads GTSNPN; CDR2 reads SVGIG (reference sequence). This CDR3 is built from 11 residues. V dropped 1 base and J dropped 9 bases, with 7 bases sitting between them. This CDR3 reads CAWSEGLEQFF. CDR3 nucleotide sequence: TGTGCCTGGAGTGAAGGTCTTGAGCAGTTCTTC. Variable domain in full (rest from reference TRBV30 and TRBJ2-1): SQTIHQWPATLVQPVGSPLSLECTVEGTSNPNLYWYRQAAGRGLQLLFYSVGIGQISSEVPQNLSASRPQDRQFILSSKKLLLSDSGFYLCAWSEGLEQFFGPGTRLTVL.

The chain joins TRBV27 to TRBJ2-1; D is unclear. The V gene's germline CDR1 is MNHEY and CDR2 SMNVEV (reference sequence). CDR3 length: 14 residues. V lost 3 bases, J lost 7 bases, and 13 bases lay in between. The CDR3: CASSLLQQTNEQFF. CDR3 nucleotides: TGTGCCAGCAGTTTGCTCCAGCAGACGAATGAGCAGTTCTTC.

The V gene is TRBV20-1, the J gene TRBJ2-7, with 7 bases that match TRBD2. With 3 bases clipped from V and 0 bases from J, the junction kept 8 bases outside the gene matches. Germline values: CDR1 DFQATT, CDR2 SNEGSKA (reference sequence). This CDR3 region has 15 residues. CDR3 DNA: TGCAGTGCTAGCGCTAGCGGCATCAGCTCCTACGAGCAGTACTTC. It encodes CSASASGISSYEQYF.